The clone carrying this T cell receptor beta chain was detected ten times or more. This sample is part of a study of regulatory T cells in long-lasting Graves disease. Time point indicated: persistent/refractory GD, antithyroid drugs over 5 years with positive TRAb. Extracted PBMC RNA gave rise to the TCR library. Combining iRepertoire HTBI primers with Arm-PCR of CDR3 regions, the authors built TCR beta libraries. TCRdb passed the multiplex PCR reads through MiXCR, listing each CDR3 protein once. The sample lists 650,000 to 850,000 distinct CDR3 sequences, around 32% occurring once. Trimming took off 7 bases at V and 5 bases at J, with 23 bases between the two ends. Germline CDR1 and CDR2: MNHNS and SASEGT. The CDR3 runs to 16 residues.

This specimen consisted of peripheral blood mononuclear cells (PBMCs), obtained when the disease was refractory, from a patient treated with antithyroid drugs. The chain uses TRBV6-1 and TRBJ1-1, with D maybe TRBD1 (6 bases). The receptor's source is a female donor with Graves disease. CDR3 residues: CASNLKGGLSGTEAFF. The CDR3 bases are TGTGCCAGCAATCTCAAAGGGGGTTTAAGTGGGACTGAAGCTTTCTTT.